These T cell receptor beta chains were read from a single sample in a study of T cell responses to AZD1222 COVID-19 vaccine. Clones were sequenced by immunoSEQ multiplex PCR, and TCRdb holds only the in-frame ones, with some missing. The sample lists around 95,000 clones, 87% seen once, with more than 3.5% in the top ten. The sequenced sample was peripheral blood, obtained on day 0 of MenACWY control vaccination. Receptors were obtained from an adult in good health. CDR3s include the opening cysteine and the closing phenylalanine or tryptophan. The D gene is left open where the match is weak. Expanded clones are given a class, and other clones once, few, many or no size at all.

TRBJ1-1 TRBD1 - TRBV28 CASPPSQGAFTEAFF TGTGCCAGCCCACCCTCCCAGGGGGCTTTCACTGAAGCTTTCTTT
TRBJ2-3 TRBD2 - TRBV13 CASSARGGAGASDTQYF TGTGCCAGCAGCGCCCGAGGGGGAGCGGGAGCTTCAGATACGCAGTATTTT
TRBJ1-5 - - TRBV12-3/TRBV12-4 CASSFSRNQLQHF TGTGCCAGCAGTTTCTCACGCAATCAGCTCCAGCATTTT
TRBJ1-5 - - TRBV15 CATSRDLSLGLRQPQHF TGTGCCACCAGCAGAGATCTTAGTCTGGGGCTAAGACAGCCCCAGCATTTT
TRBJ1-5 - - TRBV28 CASSSPRGDQPQHF TGTGCCAGCAGTTCCCCCCGGGGGGATCAGCCCCAGCATTTT
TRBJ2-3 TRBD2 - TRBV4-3 CASSQGLADGPDTQYF TGCGCCAGCAGCCAAGGACTAGCGGACGGGCCAGATACGCAGTATTTT
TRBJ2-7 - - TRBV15 CATSRDRGREQYF TGTGCCACCAGCAGAGATCGGGGGCGGGAGCAGTACTTC
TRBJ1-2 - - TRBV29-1 CSAREGGPYGYTF TGCAGCGCACGAGAGGGGGGACCGTATGGCTACACCTTC
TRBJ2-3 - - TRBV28 CASSKDYPVNTDTQYF TGTGCCAGCAGTAAGGACTACCCCGTAAACACAGATACGCAGTATTTT
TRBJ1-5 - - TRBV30 CAWSPRGRINRPQHF TGTGCCTGGAGCCCGAGGGGCAGGATCAATCGGCCCCAGCATTTT
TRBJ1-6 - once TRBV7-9 CASSLEGLGSPLHF TGTGCCAGCAGCTTAGAGGGACTTGGTTCACCCCTCCACTTT
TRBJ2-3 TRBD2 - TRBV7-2 CASEAGWDTQYF TGTGCCAGCGAAGCGGGGTGGGATACGCAGTATTTT
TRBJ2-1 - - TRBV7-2 CASSRGRGLHNEQFF TGTGCCAGCAGCCGCGGGCGGGGGCTCCACAATGAGCAGTTCTTC
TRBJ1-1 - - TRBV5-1 CASRGGTEAFF TGCGCCAGCCGTGGGGGGACTGAAGCTTTCTTT
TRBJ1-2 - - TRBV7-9 CASQSHRDGYGYTF TGTGCCAGCCAATCCCACAGGGACGGATATGGCTACACCTTC
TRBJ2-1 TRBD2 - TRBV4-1 CASSQAWASTSGVGEHNEQFF TGCGCCAGCAGCCAAGCTTGGGCCTCGACTAGCGGAGTGGGGGAACACAATGAGCAGTTCTTC
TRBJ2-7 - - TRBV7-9 CASSVRGLAGLEQYF TGTGCCAGCAGCGTTCGAGGGCTCGCTGGCCTCGAGCAGTACTTC
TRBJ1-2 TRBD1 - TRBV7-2 CASSLAGTEYYGYTF TGTGCCAGCAGCTTAGCCGGGACAGAGTACTATGGCTACACCTTC
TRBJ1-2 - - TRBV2 CASRRDRIQGNYGYTF TGTGCCAGCAGACGCGATAGGATTCAGGGGAACTATGGCTACACCTTC
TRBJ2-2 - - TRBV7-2 CASSLFVGEVTGELFF TGTGCCAGCAGCTTATTCGTAGGCGAAGTCACCGGGGAGCTGTTTTTT
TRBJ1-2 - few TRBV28 CASAVYYGYTF TGTGCCAGCGCCGTATACTATGGCTACACCTTC